These 22 T cell receptor beta chains came from one sample sequenced in a study of response to subunit inactivated influenza vaccine. TCRdb used MiXCR to reprocess the RT-PCR reads, holding one entry per CDR3 protein. The top ten hold approximately 3% of the sample, which has just under 550,000 distinct CDR3 sequences, approximately 20% seen once. The same specimen was also included in a second study, on T cells expressing NK-cell markers. That investigation notes: UMIs were included in TCR beta cDNA generated by 5'RACE template switching.

Sequencing was performed on CD4+ T cells sorted from PBMCs, taken 11 to 12 days after vaccination. The receptors stem from a man aged 45-60 years who received an inactivated influenza vaccine.

This chain uses TRBV12-3 or TRBV12-4 with TRBJ1-2, with D possibly being TRBD1 (6 bases). The CDR3 runs to 11 residues. CDR3 sequence: CAQGTGWGYTF. DNA for the CDR3: TGTGCTCAGGGGACGGGATGGGGCTACACCTTC.

This clonotype was seen a few times. This sequence joins TRBV7-8 and TRBJ2-2; D uncertain. This CDR3 spans 15 amino acids. Germline V CDR1 and CDR2: SGHVS, FQNEAQ. V lost 1 base and J 4 bases, leaving 10 bases between the germline ends. The CDR3 DNA follows: TGTGCCAGCAGCTTAGAGGGTGGGGTCACCGGGGAGCTGTTTTTT. Translating gives CASSLEGGVTGELFF.

The chain has TRBV11-2 and TRBJ2-3; 11 bases are shared with TRBD2. The trim removed 5 bases at V and 1 base at J, leaving 11 bases unmatched. The CDR3 is made up of 18 amino acids. Germline lookup yields CDR1 SGHAT and CDR2 FQNNGV. The CDR3 here is CASSQSGRLAGRTDTQYF. The CDR3 bases are TGTGCCAGCAGCCAAAGCGGCCGACTAGCGGGACGCACAGATACGCAGTATTTT.

The table lists this clonotype with a few counts. The chain links TRBV6-2 or TRBV6-3 to TRBJ1-1; 12 positions match TRBD1. J was trimmed by 0 bases and V by 5 bases; bases with no gene match: 4. Germline loops: CDR1 MNHEY, CDR2 SVGEGT. The CDR3 contains 16 residues. The CDR3 loop reads CASSGDRGQVNTEAFF. The DNA of the CDR3 is TGTGCCAGCAGTGGGGACAGGGGGCAGGTGAACACTGAAGCTTTCTTT.

This clonotype turned up a few times. CDR3 residues: CASSLEQGPNNYGYTF. CDR3 DNA sequence: TGCGCCAGCAGCTTGGAACAGGGGCCCAATAACTATGGCTACACCTTC. V and J are TRBV5-1 and TRBJ1-2, with 7 bases matching TRBD1. This CDR3 region has 16 residues. The V gene end was trimmed by 0 bases and the J gene end by 1 base; junction bases not matched to a gene: 6. Germline-derived CDR1 and CDR2 are SGHRS and YFSETQ.

This clonotype showed up just once. This chain links TRBV6-2 or TRBV6-3 with TRBJ1-5; D gene ambiguous. V gave up 5 bases and J gave up 11 bases, with 13 bases separating them. The germline CDR1 and CDR2 sequences are MNHEY and SVGEGT. This CDR3 is built from 12 residues. CDR3 DNA: TGTGCCAGCAGTCTAAAGGCTCGTACCCAGCATTTT. As protein: CASSLKARTQHF.

Only a few counts were recorded for this clonotype. The chain recombines TRBV5-1 with TRBJ2-3, with TRBD2 matching 7 bases. V lost 5 bases, J lost 6 bases, and 6 bases stayed unmatched. The length of the CDR3 is 13 residues. Looked up from germline, CDR1 is SGHRS and CDR2 is YFSETQ. Here the CDR3 reads CASSQGLVDTQYF. The CDR3 DNA sequence: TGCGCCAGCAGTCAAGGACTAGTCGATACGCAGTATTTT.

V is TRBV28 and J is TRBJ2-7; D possibly matches TRBD1 or TRBD2 (5 bases each). This CDR3 region has 13 residues. Germline V gives CDR1 MDHEN, CDR2 SYDVKM. The ends were cut back, 5 bases at V and 2 bases at J, with 10 bases in the middle. The CDR3 DNA follows: TGTGCCAGCAGTATCGGGGCTACCTACGAGCAGTACTTC. Its translation is CASSIGATYEQYF.

The chain recombines TRBV7-9 with TRBJ1-4, with D perhaps TRBD1 (6 bases). Germline loops: CDR1 SEHNR, CDR2 FQNEAQ (reference sequence). V was clipped by 5 bases and J by 8 bases, with 18 bases between them. The CDR3 is 15 amino acids. The DNA for the CDR3 is TGTGCCAGCAGCCTCGGAACCTGGGACACCGAAAAACTGTTTTTT. Amino acids: CASSLGTWDTEKLFF.

The gene calls are TRBV11-1 and TRBJ2-1; 9 nucleotides agree with TRBD2. This CDR3 is 19 amino acids long. V lost 5 bases, J lost 0 bases, and 14 bases stayed unmatched. CDR1 and CDR2 from the germline V gene are SGHAT and FQDESV (reference sequence). The CDR3 protein is CASSKMTSGGESSYNEQFF. CDR3 nucleotides: TGTGCCAGCAGCAAGATGACTAGCGGAGGAGAGAGCTCCTACAATGAGCAGTTCTTC.

This clonotype was observed many times. V gene TRBV12-3 or TRBV12-4 combines with J gene TRBJ2-1, with D unclear. CDR3 length: 14 residues. Trimming took off 6 bases at V and 4 bases at J, with 13 bases between the two ends. Written as DNA, the CDR3 is TGTGCCAGCAGCTTCCAAGCCGCATACAATGAGCAGTTCTTC. This gives the protein CASSFQAAYNEQFF.

In this sample, this clonotype turned up many times. The CDR3 spells CASSELRETQYF. The CDR3 DNA follows: TGTGCCAGCAGCGAGCTTCGGGAGACCCAGTACTTC. V gene TRBV2 combines with J gene TRBJ2-5; no reliable D call. This CDR3 has 12 residues. Trimming took 6 bases from V and 5 from J, leaving 10 bases between them. Germline CDR1 is SNHLY and CDR2 is FYNNEI. Full variable domain (outside the CDR3, taken from reference TRBV2 and TRBJ2-5): EPEVTQTPSHQVTQMGQEVILRCVPISNHLYFYWYRQILGQKVEFLVSFYNNEISEKSEIFDDQFSVERPDGSNFTLKIRSTKLEDSAMYFCASSELRETQYFGPGTRLLVL.

The rearrangement joins TRBV7-2 to TRBJ2-6, with D hard to call. Trimming stripped 2 bases from V and 4 bases from J, with 9 bases between. Germline assignment: CDR1 SGHTA and CDR2 FQGNSA. CDR3 length equals 15 residues. The DNA for the CDR3 is TGTGCCAGCAGCTTAAGGCATCCCGGGGCCAACGTCCTGACTTTC. This translates into CASSLRHPGANVLTF.

The chain recombines TRBV6-1 with TRBJ2-1; TRBD2 might be the D (6 bases). The V gene lost 8 bases and the J gene lost 3 bases, with 14 bases spanning the gap. CDR3 length: 14 amino acids. Germline V lookup: CDR1 MNHNS, CDR2 SASEGT. This chain's CDR3 is CASFSGRIYNEQFF. The CDR3 DNA is TGTGCCAGCTTTTCAGGGAGGATCTACAATGAGCAGTTCTTC.

This clonotype was seen ten or more times. The chain links TRBV12-3 or TRBV12-4 to TRBJ2-3, with a possible D match to TRBD1 (5 bases). V was trimmed by 1 base and J by 2 bases, leaving 10 bases between them. The CDR3 loop spans 15 amino acids. The CDR3 nucleotides are TGTGCCAGCAGTTTAGGGGGCACCCTCACAGATACGCAGTATTTT. The encoded protein is CASSLGGTLTDTQYF.

V and J are TRBV5-5 and TRBJ2-1, with unresolved D. This CDR3 spans 12 amino acids. V lost 3 bases, J lost 8 bases, and 9 bases lay in between. Looked up from germline, CDR1 is SGHKS and CDR2 is YYEKEE (reference sequence). CDR3 DNA: TGTGCCAGCAGCTCCACCTGGGATGAGCAGTTCTTC. It translates to CASSSTWDEQFF.

In this sample, this clonotype turned up many times. V gene TRBV7-9 combines with J gene TRBJ1-2; possible D gene TRBD1, 5 bases. The germline V gene encodes CDR1 SEHNR and CDR2 FQNEAQ (reference sequence). This CDR3 comprises 13 residues. Trimming left V 8 bases short and J 4 bases short, with 14 bases between. CDR3 amino acids: CASGRAGTYGYTF. The CDR3 DNA follows: TGTGCCAGCGGCCGAGCCGGGACCTATGGCTACACCTTC.

This chain joins TRBV7-6 and TRBJ1-1; D gene unclear. Germline lookup yields CDR1 SGHVS and CDR2 FNYEAQ. The CDR3 runs 16 residues. V lost 5 bases, J lost 0 bases, and 16 bases lay in between. The CDR3 bases are TGTGCCAGCAGCGGAAGCGTTGGGGTGATGAACACTGAAGCTTTCTTT. Translated: CASSGSVGVMNTEAFF.

The chain combines TRBV20-1 with TRBJ2-5; D tentatively fits TRBD1 or TRBD2 (5 bases each). Trimming shortened V by 3 bases and J by 4 bases, and 15 bases separated the two germline ends. The CDR3 sequence is 14 residues long. From germline, CDR1 is DFQATT and CDR2 SNEGSKA (reference sequence). The CDR3 bases are TGCAGTGCTAGCTTGCGTTGGGGGTTAGAGACCCAGTACTTC. Translated: CSASLRWGLETQYF.

The CDR3 DNA reads as TGTGCCACCAGCAGAGATCATTACGAGCAGTACTTC. This gives the protein CATSRDHYEQYF. The chain joins TRBV15 to TRBJ2-7; no clear D gene. Per the germline V gene, CDR1 is LNHNV and CDR2 is YYDKDF (reference sequence). This CDR3 region has 12 residues. The V and J ends lost 0 bases and 4 bases respectively, with 4 bases between them.

The V and J genes are TRBV2 and TRBJ2-2; D gene unclear. Germline loops: CDR1 SNHLY, CDR2 FYNNEI. The CDR3 loop spans 12 amino acids. The V end lost 3 bases, the J end lost 17 bases, and 16 bases lay between the germline ends. CDR3 sequence (DNA): TGTGCCAGCAGTGATGGGGTTCCACCACGCTTTTTT. It specifies CASSDGVPPRFF.

The sample holds a few counts of this clonotype. The chain has TRBV11-2 and TRBJ2-7, with D perhaps TRBD1 (5 bases). From germline, CDR1 is SGHAT and CDR2 FQNNGV. This CDR3 contains 14 residues. V was cut by 6 bases and J by 1 base, with 13 bases left in between. CDR3 region: CASSTLTGSYEQYF. CDR3 bases: TGTGCCAGCAGTACTCTAACAGGTTCCTACGAGCAGTACTTC.